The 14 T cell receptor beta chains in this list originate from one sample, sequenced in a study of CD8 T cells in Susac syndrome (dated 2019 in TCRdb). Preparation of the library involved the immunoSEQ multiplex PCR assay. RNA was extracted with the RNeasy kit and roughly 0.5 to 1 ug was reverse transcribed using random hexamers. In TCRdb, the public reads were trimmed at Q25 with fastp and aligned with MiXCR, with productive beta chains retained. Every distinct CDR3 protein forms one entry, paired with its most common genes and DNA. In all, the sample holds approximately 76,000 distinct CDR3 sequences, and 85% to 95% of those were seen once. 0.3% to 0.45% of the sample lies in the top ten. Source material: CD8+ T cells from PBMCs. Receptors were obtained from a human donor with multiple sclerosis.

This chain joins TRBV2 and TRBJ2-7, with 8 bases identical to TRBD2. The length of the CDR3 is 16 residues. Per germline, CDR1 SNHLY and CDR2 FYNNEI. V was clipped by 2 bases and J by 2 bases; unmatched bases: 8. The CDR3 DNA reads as TGTGCCAGCAGTGAATTGGAGCGGGAGTATGCCTACGAGCAGTACTTC. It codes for CASSELEREYAYEQYF. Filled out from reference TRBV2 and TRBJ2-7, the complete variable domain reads EPEVTQTPSHQVTQMGQEVILRCVPISNHLYFYWYRQILGQKVEFLVSFYNNEISEKSEIFDDQFSVERPDGSNFTLKIRSTKLEDSAMYFCASSELEREYAYEQYFGPGTRLTVT.

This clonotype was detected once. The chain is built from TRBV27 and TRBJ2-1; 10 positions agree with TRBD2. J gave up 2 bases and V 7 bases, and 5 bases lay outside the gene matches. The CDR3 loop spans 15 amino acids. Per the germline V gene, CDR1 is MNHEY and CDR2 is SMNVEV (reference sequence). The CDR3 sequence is CASIVAGGTYNEQFF. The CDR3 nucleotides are TGTGCCAGCATCGTAGCGGGAGGAACCTACAATGAGCAGTTCTTC.

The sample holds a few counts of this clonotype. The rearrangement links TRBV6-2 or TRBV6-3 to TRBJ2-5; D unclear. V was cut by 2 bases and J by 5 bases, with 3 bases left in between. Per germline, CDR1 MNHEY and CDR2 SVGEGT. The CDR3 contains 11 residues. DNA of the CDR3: TGTGCCAGCAGTTACGATGAGACCCAGTACTTC. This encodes CASSYDETQYF.

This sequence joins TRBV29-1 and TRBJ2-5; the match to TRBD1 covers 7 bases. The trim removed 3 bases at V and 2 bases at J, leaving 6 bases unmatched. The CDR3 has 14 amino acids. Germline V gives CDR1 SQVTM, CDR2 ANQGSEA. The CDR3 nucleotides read TGCAGCGTTGATGCCGGGACAGTTCAAGAGACCCAGTACTTC. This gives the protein CSVDAGTVQETQYF.

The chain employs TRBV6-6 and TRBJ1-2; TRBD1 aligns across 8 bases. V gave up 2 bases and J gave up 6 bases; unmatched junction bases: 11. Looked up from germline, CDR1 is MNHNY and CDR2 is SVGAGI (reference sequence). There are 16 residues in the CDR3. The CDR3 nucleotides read TGTGCCAGCAGTTACATAACCGTGACAGGGGAGGATGGCTACACCTTC. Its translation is CASSYITVTGEDGYTF.

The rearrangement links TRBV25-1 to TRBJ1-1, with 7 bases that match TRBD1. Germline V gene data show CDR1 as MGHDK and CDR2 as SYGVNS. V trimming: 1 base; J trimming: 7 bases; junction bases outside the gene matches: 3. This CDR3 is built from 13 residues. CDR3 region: CASSEFRTGEAFF. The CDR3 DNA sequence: TGTGCCAGCAGTGAATTCAGGACAGGTGAAGCTTTCTTT.

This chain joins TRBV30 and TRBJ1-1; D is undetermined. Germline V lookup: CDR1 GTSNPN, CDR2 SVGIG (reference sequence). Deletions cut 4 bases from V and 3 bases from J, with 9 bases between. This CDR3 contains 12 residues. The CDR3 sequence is CAWNPGYTEAFF. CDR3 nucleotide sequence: TGTGCCTGGAACCCCGGGTACACTGAAGCTTTCTTT. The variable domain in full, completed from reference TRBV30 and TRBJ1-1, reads SQTIHQWPATLVQPVGSPLSLECTVEGTSNPNLYWYRQAAGRGLQLLFYSVGIGQISSEVPQNLSASRPQDRQFILSSKKLLLSDSGFYLCAWNPGYTEAFFGQGTRLTVV.

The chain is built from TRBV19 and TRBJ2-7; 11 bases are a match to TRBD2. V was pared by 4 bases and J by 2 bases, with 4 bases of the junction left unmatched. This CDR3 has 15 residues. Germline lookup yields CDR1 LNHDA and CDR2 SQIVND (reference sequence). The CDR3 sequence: CASSSGLAGPYEQYF. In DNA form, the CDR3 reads TGTGCCAGTAGTAGCGGACTAGCGGGTCCCTACGAGCAGTACTTC.

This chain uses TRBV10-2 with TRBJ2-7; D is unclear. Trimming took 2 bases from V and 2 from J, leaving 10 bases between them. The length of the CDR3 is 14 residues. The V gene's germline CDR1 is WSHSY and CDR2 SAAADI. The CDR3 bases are TGCGCCAGCAGTGAGGTCTCGGACCCCTACGAGCAGTACTTC. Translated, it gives CASSEVSDPYEQYF.

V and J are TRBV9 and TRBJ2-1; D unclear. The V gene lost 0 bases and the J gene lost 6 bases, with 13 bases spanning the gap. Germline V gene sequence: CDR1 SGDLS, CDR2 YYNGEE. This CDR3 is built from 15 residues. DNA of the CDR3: TGTGCCAGCAGCGTAGGGGTGGCGTCGAGCAATGAGCAGTTCTTC. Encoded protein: CASSVGVASSNEQFF.

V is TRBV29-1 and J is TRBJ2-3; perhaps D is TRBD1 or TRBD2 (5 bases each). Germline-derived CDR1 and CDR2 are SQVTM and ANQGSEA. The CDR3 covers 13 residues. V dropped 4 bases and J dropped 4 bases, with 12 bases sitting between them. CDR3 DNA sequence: TGCAGCGTTGTACGGGGCGAGGCAGATACGCAGTATTTT. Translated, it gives CSVVRGEADTQYF.

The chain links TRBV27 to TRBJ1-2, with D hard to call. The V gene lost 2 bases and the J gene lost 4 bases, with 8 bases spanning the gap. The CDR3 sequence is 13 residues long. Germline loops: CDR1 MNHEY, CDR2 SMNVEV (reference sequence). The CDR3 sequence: CASSLRASYGYTF. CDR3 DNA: TGTGCCAGCAGTTTACGGGCATCCTATGGCTACACCTTC.

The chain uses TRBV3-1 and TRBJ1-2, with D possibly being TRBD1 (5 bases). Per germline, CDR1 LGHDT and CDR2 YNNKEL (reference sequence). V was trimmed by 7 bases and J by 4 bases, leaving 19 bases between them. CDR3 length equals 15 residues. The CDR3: CASTLARDLTYGYTF. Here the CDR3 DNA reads TGTGCCAGCACCCTCGCCCGGGACCTCACCTATGGCTACACCTTC.

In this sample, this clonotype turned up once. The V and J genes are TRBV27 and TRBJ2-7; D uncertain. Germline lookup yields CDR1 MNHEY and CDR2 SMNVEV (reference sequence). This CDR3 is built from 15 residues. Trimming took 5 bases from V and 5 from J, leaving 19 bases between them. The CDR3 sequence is CASSPSGSPLHEQYF. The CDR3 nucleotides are TGTGCCAGCAGTCCCTCGGGCAGCCCTCTCCACGAGCAGTACTTC.